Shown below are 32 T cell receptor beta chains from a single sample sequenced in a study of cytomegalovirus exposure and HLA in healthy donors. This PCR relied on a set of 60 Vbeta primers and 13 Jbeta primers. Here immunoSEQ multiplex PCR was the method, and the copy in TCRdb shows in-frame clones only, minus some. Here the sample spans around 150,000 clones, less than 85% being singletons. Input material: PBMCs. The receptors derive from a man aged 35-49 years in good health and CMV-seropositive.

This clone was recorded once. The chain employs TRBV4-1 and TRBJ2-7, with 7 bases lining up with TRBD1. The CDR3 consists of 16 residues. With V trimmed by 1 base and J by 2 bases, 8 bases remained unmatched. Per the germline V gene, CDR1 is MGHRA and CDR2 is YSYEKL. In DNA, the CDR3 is TGCGCCAGCAGCCAAGCCGGACAGGTTTCCACCTACGAGCAGTACTTC. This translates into CASSQAGQVSTYEQYF.

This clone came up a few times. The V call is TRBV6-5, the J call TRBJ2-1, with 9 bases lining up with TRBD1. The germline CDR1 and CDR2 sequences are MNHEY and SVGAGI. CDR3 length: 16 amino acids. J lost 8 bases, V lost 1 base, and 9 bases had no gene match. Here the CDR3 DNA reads TGTGCCAGCAGTTACTATTCTGGGACAGGGTCGGATGAGCAGTTCTTC. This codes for CASSYYSGTGSDEQFF.

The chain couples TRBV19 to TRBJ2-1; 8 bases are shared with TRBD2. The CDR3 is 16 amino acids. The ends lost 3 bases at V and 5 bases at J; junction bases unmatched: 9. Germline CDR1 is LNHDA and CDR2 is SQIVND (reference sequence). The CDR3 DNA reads TGTGCCAGTAGTATGTACCTAGCGGGTTGGAACAATGAGCAGTTCTTC. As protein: CASSMYLAGWNNEQFF.

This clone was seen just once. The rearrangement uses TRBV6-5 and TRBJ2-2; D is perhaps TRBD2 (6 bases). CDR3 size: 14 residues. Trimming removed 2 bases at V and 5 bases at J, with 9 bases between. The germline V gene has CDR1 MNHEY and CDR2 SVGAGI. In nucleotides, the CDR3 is TGTGCCAGCAGTTACGGGGGGAGGACCGGGGAGCTGTTTTTT. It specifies CASSYGGRTGELFF.

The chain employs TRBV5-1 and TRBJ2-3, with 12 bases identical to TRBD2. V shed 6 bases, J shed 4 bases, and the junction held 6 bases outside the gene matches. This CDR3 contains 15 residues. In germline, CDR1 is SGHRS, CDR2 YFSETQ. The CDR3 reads CASTLLAGGPDTQYF. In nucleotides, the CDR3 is TGCGCCAGCACCCTTCTAGCGGGGGGGCCAGATACGCAGTATTTT.

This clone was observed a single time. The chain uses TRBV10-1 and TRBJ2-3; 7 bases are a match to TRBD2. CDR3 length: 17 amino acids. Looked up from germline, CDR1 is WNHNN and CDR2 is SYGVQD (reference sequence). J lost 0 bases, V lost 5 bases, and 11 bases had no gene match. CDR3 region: CASSPALERESTDTQYF. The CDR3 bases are TGCGCCAGCAGTCCTGCTTTGGAGCGGGAAAGCACAGATACGCAGTATTTT.

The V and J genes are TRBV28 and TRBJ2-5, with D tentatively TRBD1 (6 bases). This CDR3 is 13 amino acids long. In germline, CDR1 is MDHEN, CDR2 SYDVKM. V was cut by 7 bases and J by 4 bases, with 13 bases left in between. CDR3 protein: CASTDTGRETQYF. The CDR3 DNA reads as TGTGCCAGCACCGATACAGGGAGAGAGACCCAGTACTTC.

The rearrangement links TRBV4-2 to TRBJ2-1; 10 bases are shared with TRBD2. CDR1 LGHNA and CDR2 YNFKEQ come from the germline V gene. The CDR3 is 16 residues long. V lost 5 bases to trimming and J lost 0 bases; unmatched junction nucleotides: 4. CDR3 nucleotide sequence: TGTGCCAGCAGCACAGCGGGGGGGTACTCCTACAATGAGCAGTTCTTC. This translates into CASSTAGGYSYNEQFF.

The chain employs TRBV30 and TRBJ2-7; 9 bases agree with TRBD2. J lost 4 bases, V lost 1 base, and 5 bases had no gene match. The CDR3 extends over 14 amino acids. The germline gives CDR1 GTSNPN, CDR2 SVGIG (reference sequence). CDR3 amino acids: CAWSASGILYEQYF. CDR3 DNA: TGTGCCTGGAGTGCTAGCGGGATTTTGTACGAGCAGTACTTC.

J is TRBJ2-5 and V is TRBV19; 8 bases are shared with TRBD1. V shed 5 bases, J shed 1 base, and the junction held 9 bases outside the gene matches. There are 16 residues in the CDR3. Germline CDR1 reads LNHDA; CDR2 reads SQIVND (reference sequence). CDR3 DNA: TGTGCCAGTAGTCCCCGGACAGGGAGACCCCAAGAGACCCAGTACTTC. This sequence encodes CASSPRTGRPQETQYF.

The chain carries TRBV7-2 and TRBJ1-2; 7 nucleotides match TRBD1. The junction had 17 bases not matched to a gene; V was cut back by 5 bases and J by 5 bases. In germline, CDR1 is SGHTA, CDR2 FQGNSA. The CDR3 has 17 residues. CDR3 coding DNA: TGTGCCAGCAGCCGCGACAGGGCGGTGAGCTTTATGTATGGCTACACCTTC. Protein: CASSRDRAVSFMYGYTF.

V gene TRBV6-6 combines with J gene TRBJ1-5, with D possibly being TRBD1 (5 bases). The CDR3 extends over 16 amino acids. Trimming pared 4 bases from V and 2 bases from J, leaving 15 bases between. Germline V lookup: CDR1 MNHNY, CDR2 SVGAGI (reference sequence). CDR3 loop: CASSSGGEGGNQPQHF. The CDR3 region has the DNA TGTGCCAGCAGTTCGGGAGGGGAGGGAGGCAATCAGCCCCAGCATTTT.

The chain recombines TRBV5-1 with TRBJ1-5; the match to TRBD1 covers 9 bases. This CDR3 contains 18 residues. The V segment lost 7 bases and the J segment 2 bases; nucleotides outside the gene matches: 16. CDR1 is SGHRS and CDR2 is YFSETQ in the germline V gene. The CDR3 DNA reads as TGCGCCAGCTCAACCGGGACAGGGAGCAGCGGTGGCAATCAGCCCCAGCATTTT. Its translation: CASSTGTGSSGGNQPQHF.

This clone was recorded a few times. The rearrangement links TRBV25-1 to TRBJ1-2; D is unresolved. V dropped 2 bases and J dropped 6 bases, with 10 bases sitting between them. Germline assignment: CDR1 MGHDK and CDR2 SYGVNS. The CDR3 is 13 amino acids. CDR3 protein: CASSERGVDGYTF. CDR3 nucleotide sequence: TGTGCCAGCAGTGAACGTGGAGTTGATGGCTACACCTTC.

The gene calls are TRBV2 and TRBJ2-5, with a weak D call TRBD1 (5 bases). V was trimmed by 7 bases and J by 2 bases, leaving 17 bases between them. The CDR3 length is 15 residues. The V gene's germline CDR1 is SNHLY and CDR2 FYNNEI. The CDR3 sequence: CASTYLLRQQETQYF. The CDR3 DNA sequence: TGTGCCAGCACCTACCTTTTACGACAGCAAGAGACCCAGTACTTC.

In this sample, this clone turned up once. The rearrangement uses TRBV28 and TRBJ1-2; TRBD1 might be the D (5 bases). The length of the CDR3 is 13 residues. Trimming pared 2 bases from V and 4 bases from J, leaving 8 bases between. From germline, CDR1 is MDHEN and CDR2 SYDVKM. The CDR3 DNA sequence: TGTGCCAGCAGTTTAATGACAGCCTATGGCTACACCTTC. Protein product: CASSLMTAYGYTF.

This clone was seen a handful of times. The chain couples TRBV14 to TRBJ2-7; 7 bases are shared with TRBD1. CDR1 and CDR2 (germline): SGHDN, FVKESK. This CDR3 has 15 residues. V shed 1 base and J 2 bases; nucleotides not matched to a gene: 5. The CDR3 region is CASSQGLGQTYEQYF. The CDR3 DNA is TGTGCCAGCAGCCAAGGGCTGGGACAGACCTACGAGCAGTACTTC.

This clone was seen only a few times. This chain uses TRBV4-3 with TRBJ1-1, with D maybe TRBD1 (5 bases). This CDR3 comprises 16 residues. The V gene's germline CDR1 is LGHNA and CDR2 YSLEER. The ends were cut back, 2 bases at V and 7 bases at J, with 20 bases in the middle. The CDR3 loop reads CASSQSDRGFINEAFF. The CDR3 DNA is TGCGCCAGCAGCCAATCCGACCGGGGGTTTATCAATGAAGCTTTCTTT.

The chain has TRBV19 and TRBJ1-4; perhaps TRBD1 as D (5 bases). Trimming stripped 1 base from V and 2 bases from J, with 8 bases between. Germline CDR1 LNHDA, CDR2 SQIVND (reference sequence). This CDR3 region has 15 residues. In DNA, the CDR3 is TGTGCCAGTAGTATAGGGGGCCGGACTAATGAAAAACTGTTTTTT. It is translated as CASSIGGRTNEKLFF. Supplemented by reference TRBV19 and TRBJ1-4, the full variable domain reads DGGITQSPKYLFRKEGQNVTLSCEQNLNHDAMYWYRQDPGQGLRLIYYSQIVNDFQKGDIAEGYSVSREKKESFPLTVTSAQKNPTAFYLCASSIGGRTNEKLFFGSGTQLSVL.

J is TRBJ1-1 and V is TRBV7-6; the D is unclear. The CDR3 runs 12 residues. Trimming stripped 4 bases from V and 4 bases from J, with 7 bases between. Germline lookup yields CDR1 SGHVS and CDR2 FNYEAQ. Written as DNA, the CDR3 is TGTGCCAGCAGCTCCCGGAGCACTGAAGCTTTCTTT. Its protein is CASSSRSTEAFF.

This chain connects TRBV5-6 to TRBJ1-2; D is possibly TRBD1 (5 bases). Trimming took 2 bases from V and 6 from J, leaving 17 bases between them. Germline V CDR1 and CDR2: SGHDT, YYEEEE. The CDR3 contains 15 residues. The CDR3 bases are TGTGCCAGCAGCTTTAAGTCAGGGCCGTGGGATGGCTACACCTTC. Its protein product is CASSFKSGPWDGYTF.

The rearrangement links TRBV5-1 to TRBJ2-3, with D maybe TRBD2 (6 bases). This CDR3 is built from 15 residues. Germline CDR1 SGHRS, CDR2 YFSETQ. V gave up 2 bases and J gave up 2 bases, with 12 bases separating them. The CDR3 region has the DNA TGCGCCAGCAGCTTTGGTGGGGGGAACACAGATACGCAGTATTTT. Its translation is CASSFGGGNTDTQYF.

The CDR3 is CASSQDREYEQYF. DNA of the CDR3: TGTGCCAGCAGCCAAGATAGGGAGTACGAGCAGTACTTC. This chain connects TRBV4-2 to TRBJ2-7; a weak D match, TRBD2 (5 bases). The germline V gene encodes CDR1 LGHNA and CDR2 YNFKEQ. V lost 0 bases and J 4 bases, leaving 7 bases between the germline ends. This CDR3 spans 13 amino acids.

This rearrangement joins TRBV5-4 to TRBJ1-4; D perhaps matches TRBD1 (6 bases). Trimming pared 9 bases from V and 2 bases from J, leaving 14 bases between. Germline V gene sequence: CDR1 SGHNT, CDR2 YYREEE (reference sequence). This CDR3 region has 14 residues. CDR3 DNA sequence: TGTGCCACCACGTGGGGGGGCACTAATGAAAAACTGTTTTTT. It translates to CATTWGGTNEKLFF.

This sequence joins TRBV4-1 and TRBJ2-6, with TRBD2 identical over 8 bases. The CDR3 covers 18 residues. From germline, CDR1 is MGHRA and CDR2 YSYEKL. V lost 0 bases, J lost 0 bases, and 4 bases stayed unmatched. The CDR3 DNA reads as TGCGCCAGCAGCCAAGATACGGGACTAGGCTCTGGGGCCAACGTCCTGACTTTC. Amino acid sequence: CASSQDTGLGSGANVLTF.

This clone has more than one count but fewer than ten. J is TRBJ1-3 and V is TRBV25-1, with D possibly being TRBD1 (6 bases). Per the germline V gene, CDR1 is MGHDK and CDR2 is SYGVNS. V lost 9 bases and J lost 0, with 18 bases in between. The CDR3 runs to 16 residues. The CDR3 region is CARYRTETVSGNTIYF. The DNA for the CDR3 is TGTGCCAGGTATCGGACAGAGACTGTCTCTGGAAACACCATATATTTT.

This chain's CDR3 is CASSRSDRGVGAFF. In DNA form, the CDR3 reads TGTGCCAGTAGTCGATCGGACAGGGGGGTTGGAGCTTTCTTT. The chain uses TRBV19 and TRBJ1-1; TRBD1 matches 10 bases. The CDR3 is 14 residues long. Trimming removed 5 bases from V and 10 bases from J; junction bases left unmatched: 10. CDR1 and CDR2 (germline): LNHDA, SQIVND (reference sequence).

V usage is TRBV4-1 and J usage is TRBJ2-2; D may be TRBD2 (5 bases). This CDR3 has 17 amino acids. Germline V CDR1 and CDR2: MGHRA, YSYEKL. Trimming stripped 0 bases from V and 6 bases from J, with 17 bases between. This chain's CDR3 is CASSQDPAGLKAGELFF. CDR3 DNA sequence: TGCGCCAGCAGCCAAGATCCAGCCGGACTTAAGGCCGGGGAGCTGTTTTTT.

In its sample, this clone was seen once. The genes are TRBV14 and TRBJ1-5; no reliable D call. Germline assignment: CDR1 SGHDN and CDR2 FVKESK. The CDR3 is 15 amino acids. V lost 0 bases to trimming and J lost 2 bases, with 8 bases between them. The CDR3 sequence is CASSQEKEGNQPQHF. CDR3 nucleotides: TGTGCCAGCAGCCAAGAAAAGGAGGGCAATCAGCCCCAGCATTTT.

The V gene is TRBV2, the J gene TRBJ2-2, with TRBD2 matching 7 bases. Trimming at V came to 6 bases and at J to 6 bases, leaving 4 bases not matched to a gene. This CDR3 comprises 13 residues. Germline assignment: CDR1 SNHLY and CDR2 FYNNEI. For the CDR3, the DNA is TGTGCCAGCAGGACGGGGGGAGCCGGGGAGCTGTTTTTT. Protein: CASRTGGAGELFF.

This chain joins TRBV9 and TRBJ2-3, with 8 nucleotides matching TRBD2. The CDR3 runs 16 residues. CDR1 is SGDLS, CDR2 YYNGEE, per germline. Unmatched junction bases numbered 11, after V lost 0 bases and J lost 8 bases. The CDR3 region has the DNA TGTGCCAGCAGCGTAGAGGACGGGGGGGGTATCGGTACGCAGTATTTT. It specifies CASSVEDGGGIGTQYF.

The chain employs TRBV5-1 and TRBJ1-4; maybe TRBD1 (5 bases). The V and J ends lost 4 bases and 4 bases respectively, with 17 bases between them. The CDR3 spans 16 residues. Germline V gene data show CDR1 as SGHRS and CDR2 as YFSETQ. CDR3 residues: CASSVTLTDYNEKLFF. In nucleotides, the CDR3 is TGCGCCAGCAGCGTTACCCTGACAGATTATAATGAAAAACTGTTTTTT. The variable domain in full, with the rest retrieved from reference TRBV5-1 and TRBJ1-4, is KAGVTQTPRYLIKTRGQQVTLSCSPISGHRSVSWYQQTPGQGLQFLFEYFSETQRNKGNFPGRFSGRQFSNSRSEMNVSTLELGDSALYLCASSVTLTDYNEKLFFGSGTQLSVL.